A selection of T cell receptor beta chains follows, all from one sample in a study of T-cell reconstitution after alpha-beta-depleted transplantation in children. Each CDR3 protein is one row after TCRdb ran MiXCR on the PCR reads. This sample yields roughly 200,000 distinct CDR3 sequences, of which roughly a tenth are seen a single time; about 6.2% belongs to the top ten. Sequences were derived from PBMCs from the stem cell graft donor, sampled from the stem cell graft. These receptors were taken from a human donor who donated a stem cell graft to a child with acute lymphoblastic leukemia. Both conserved end residues are part of each CDR3. D genes are given only for firm matches. Expanded clones get a size class; other rows say once, few or many, or leave the size out.

>TRBV7-8|TRBD2|TRBJ2-1|many
CASSPLAGSYNEQFF
TGTGCCAGCAGCCCCCTAGCGGGTTCCTACAATGAGCAGTTCTTC
>TRBV5-1|-|TRBJ2-1|-
CASSLNSAGGTVINEQFF
TGCGCCAGCAGCTTGAATAGTGCAGGGGGGACAGTTATCAATGAGCAGTTCTTC
>TRBV5-5|-|TRBJ1-2|many
CASSLTELRQERNYGYTF
TGTGCCAGCAGCTTGACTGAGTTGAGACAGGAACGTAACTATGGCTACACCTTC
>TRBV5-1|TRBD1|TRBJ2-7|-
CASSLSGTDYEQYF
TGCGCCAGCAGCTTATCCGGGACAGACTACGAGCAGTACTTC
>TRBV20-1|TRBD1|TRBJ1-2|few
CSATTGVNYGYTF
TGCAGTGCCACGACAGGGGTGAACTATGGCTACACCTTC
>TRBV2|TRBD2|TRBJ2-1|many
CASLEGSGIYEQFF
TGTGCCAGCCTCGAGGGTAGCGGGATTTATGAGCAGTTCTTC
>TRBV29-1|-|TRBJ2-1|-
CSVEDRPYEQFF
TGCAGCGTTGAAGATAGGCCATACGAGCAGTTCTTC
>TRBV2|TRBD1|TRBJ1-1|few
CASSPGTDNREAFF
TGTGCCAGCAGCCCCGGGACAGACAATAGAGAAGCTTTCTTT
>TRBV14|-|TRBJ2-2|few
CASSQRVVNTGELFF
TGTGCCAGCAGCCAAAGGGTGGTGAACACCGGGGAGCTGTTTTTT
>TRBV5-1|TRBD2|TRBJ2-3|many
CASSQRLAGESTDTQYF
TGCGCCAGCAGCCAAAGGTTAGCGGGGGAAAGCACAGATACGCAGTATTTT
>TRBV5-1|TRBD1|TRBJ1-2|-
CATRQGAAGDGYTF
TGCGCCACGCGACAGGGTGCCGCTGGTGATGGCTACACCTTC
>TRBV3-1|TRBD2|TRBJ2-5|many
CASSHPPGRETQYF
TGTGCCAGCAGCCATCCCCCCGGGAGGGAGACCCAGTACTTC